One and the same sample provided the 8 T cell receptor beta chains below, sequenced in a study of T cells in Graves' hyperthyroidism and ophthalmopathy. Amplified regions were TCR beta CDR3 sequences from RNA transcripts. TCR CDR3 regions were first amplified by RT-PCR with HTBI primers. TCRdb analysed the multiplex PCR reads with MiXCR anew, one entry per CDR3 protein. The sample lists about 580,000 distinct CDR3 sequences, over 11% occurring once. Specimen: blood. All receptors come from a woman aged 25 to 39 with Graves' hyperthyroidism that later progressed to Graves' ophthalmopathy.

This clonotype was recorded at least ten times. The rearrangement joins TRBV11-2 to TRBJ2-1; TRBD2 agrees at 10 bases. With 5 bases clipped from V and 7 bases from J, the junction kept 5 bases outside the gene matches. Germline values: CDR1 SGHAT, CDR2 FQNNGV. The CDR3 has 14 amino acids. DNA of the CDR3: TGTGCCAGCAGCCCTTGGACTAGCGGTAATGAGCAGTTCTTC. Its protein product is CASSPWTSGNEQFF.

This clonotype was counted at least ten times. This chain connects TRBV3-1 to TRBJ2-3; TRBD2 might be the D (5 bases). CDR3 length: 18 amino acids. Germline CDR1 is LGHDT and CDR2 is YNNKEL (reference sequence). Trimming cost V 1 base and J 6 bases, with 23 bases left between them. CDR3 region: CASSQASSFTSWSDTQYF. Written as DNA, the CDR3 is TGTGCCAGCAGCCAAGCTTCTAGCTTTACTAGTTGGAGCGATACGCAGTATTTT.

The sample holds many counts of this clonotype. The chain carries TRBV12-3 or TRBV12-4 and TRBJ1-5; D not resolved. The CDR3 loop spans 16 amino acids. Trimming removed 3 bases at V and 2 bases at J, with 14 bases between. CDR3 in amino acids: CASSLQAALGNQPQHF. The CDR3 DNA follows: TGTGCCAGCAGTTTGCAGGCGGCCCTGGGCAATCAGCCCCAGCATTTT.

This clonotype was recorded at least ten times. The gene calls are TRBV12-3 or TRBV12-4 and TRBJ2-1, with D possibly TRBD2 on 5 matching bases. The CDR3 loop spans 13 amino acids. Trimming cost V 6 bases and J 10 bases, with 16 bases left between them. CDR3 amino acids: CASRFPYSGEQFF. The CDR3 DNA follows: TGTGCCAGCAGATTCCCCTATTCGGGGGAGCAGTTCTTC.

The chain is built from TRBV11-3 and TRBJ2-5; tentatively, D is TRBD1 (6 bases). The CDR3 runs to 13 residues. The V gene lost 0 bases and the J gene lost 9 bases, with 11 bases spanning the gap. Looked up from germline, CDR1 is SGHNT and CDR2 is YENEEA. The CDR3 DNA sequence: TGTGCCAGCAGCTTAGAAACAGGGCGGGCCCAGTACTTC. Its translation: CASSLETGRAQYF.

This clonotype was seen many times. The CDR3 loop reads CASSDGTSPLHF. In DNA form, the CDR3 reads TGTGCCAGCAGTGATGGGACATCACCCCTCCACTTT. J is TRBJ1-6 and V is TRBV2, with a tentative D call TRBD1 (6 bases). CDR3 size: 12 residues. With 3 bases removed from V and 10 bases from J, the gap between germline ends came to 7 bases. The germline CDR1 and CDR2 sequences are SNHLY and FYNNEI. Drawing the rest from reference TRBV2 and TRBJ1-6, the complete variable domain is EPEVTQTPSHQVTQMGQEVILRCVPISNHLYFYWYRQILGQKVEFLVSFYNNEISEKSEIFDDQFSVERPDGSNFTLKIRSTKLEDSAMYFCASSDGTSPLHFGNGTRLTVT.

This clonotype occurred many times. The chain couples TRBV20-1 to TRBJ2-3; D ambiguous. The V end lost 6 bases, the J end lost 2 bases, and 15 bases lay between the germline ends. CDR1 and CDR2 (germline): DFQATT, SNEGSKA (reference sequence). CDR3 length equals 14 residues. CDR3 sequence (DNA): TGCAGTGCCCGGGCTCCGCACCTCACAGATACGCAGTATTTT. This sequence encodes CSARAPHLTDTQYF.

This clonotype appeared a few times. This rearrangement joins TRBV19 to TRBJ2-6; perhaps TRBD2 as D (5 bases). Germline V CDR1 and CDR2: LNHDA, SQIVND (reference sequence). V was cut by 2 bases and J by 3 bases, with 8 bases left in between. The CDR3 is made up of 15 amino acids. CDR3 bases: TGTGCCAGTAGTATAACGGGGAATGGGGCCAACGTCCTGACTTTC. Translating it yields CASSITGNGANVLTF. The full variable domain, its missing parts supplied by reference TRBV19 and TRBJ2-6, is DGGITQSPKYLFRKEGQNVTLSCEQNLNHDAMYWYRQDPGQGLRLIYYSQIVNDFQKGDIAEGYSVSREKKESFPLTVTSAQKNPTAFYLCASSITGNGANVLTFGAGSRLTVL.